The TCR beta chain described here comes from a study of blood T cells in healthy people across ages. The study's findings and limits: With age, beta diversity per million T cells declined roughly linearly, significantly by 35 to 40.

In regard to this clonotype: The antigen is unknown.

CDR1 is SGHDN and CDR2 is FVKESK in the germline V gene. The length of the CDR3 is 13 residues. V was shortened by 1 base and J by 6 bases, with 7 bases between the two germline ends. Alongside a J-beta primer mix, a sample-barcoded 5' primer served in a second PCR lasting roughly 7 to 11 cycles. Via MiXCR, TCRdb re-called the 5' RACE reads, giving one row per CDR3 protein. Of hundreds of thousands of distinct CDR3 sequences in the sample, roughly 56% were seen once. Sequences were obtained from blood. The sequence derives from a man aged 35 to 55 in good health. The chain joins TRBV14 to TRBJ2-1, with D possibly TRBD1 on 5 matching bases. The CDR3 region is CASSQVQGNEQFF. The CDR3 bases are TGTGCCAGCAGCCAAGTTCAGGGCAATGAGCAGTTCTTC.